These T cell receptor beta chains were read from a single sample in a study of cytomegalovirus exposure and HLA in healthy donors. Sequencing was performed with immunoSEQ multiplex PCR; in TCRdb, only in-frame clones are kept and a portion is missing. The sample records tens of thousands of clones, 70% to 90% being singletons. Sequenced: PBMCs. These receptors were taken from a male donor in good health and CMV-seronegative. Both conserved end residues are part of each CDR3. The D gene is left open where the match is weak. For some rows the clone size is stated as once, few or many, or as a class when expanded; others skip it.

>TRBJ1-6|few|TRBV25-1|.
CASSESGRMSRTNSPLHF
TGTGCCAGCAGTGAATCCGGGAGGATGAGCCGTACTAATTCACCCCTCCACTTT
>TRBJ2-3|.|TRBV5-4|TRBD2
CASSTWSGSRTDTQYF
TGTGCCAGCAGCACATGGAGCGGGAGTCGCACAGATACGCAGTATTTT
>TRBJ2-1|.|TRBV5-4|TRBD2
CASSLDPSGDIGEQFF
TGTGCCAGCAGCTTGGACCCTAGCGGGGATATTGGTGAGCAGTTCTTC
>TRBJ1-4|.|TRBV7-8|.
CASSLGRRQANEKLFF
TGTGCCAGCAGCTTAGGCAGGAGACAGGCTAATGAAAAACTGTTTTTT
>TRBJ1-2|few|TRBV10-3|TRBD1
CAIRGTGDYGYTF
TGTGCCATCAGGGGGACAGGGGACTATGGCTACACCTTC
>TRBJ2-3|.|TRBV28|.
CASSSAQTGTDTQYF
TGTGCCAGCAGTTCCGCCCAAACAGGGACAGATACGCAGTATTTT
>TRBJ2-2|once|TRBV27|.
CASSLSGTGELFF
TGTGCCAGCAGTTTGTCAGGCACCGGGGAGCTGTTTTTT
>TRBJ1-1|.|TRBV2|.
CASSLEEVSAEAFF
TGTGCCAGCAGTCTCGAGGAGGTTAGCGCTGAAGCTTTCTTT
>TRBJ1-5|.|TRBV19|.
CASSIERVISNQPQHF
TGTGCCAGTAGTATAGAGAGGGTTATTAGCAATCAGCCCCAGCATTTT
>TRBJ2-5|.|TRBV11-1|.
CASSPTRYQETQYF
TGTGCCAGCAGTCCTACTAGGTACCAAGAGACCCAGTACTTC
>TRBJ1-2|once|TRBV13|.
CASSLGLQGFWGYTF
TGTGCCAGCAGCTTAGGACTACAGGGATTTTGGGGCTACACCTTC
>TRBJ1-1|.|TRBV28|TRBD1
CASRQGGRTEAFF
TGTGCCAGCAGGCAGGGGGGTAGAACTGAAGCTTTCTTT
>TRBJ1-1|.|TRBV18|.
CASSPAQQNTEAFF
TGTGCCAGCTCACCCGCACAGCAGAACACTGAAGCTTTCTTT
>TRBJ2-1|.|TRBV6-4|TRBD1
CASSDSRQGAGDEQFF
TGTGCCAGCAGTGACTCGAGGCAGGGGGCTGGGGATGAGCAGTTCTTC
>TRBJ2-7|.|TRBV6-6|.
CASSPLSYEQYF
TGTGCCAGCAGTCCTCTCTCCTACGAGCAGTACTTC
>TRBJ2-5|.|TRBV6-6|.
CASSPDRSSRETQYF
TGTGCCAGCAGTCCTGACAGGTCTTCAAGGGAGACCCAGTACTTC
>TRBJ1-5|.|TRBV6-6|.
CASSYPGQGSGQPQHF
TGTGCCAGCAGTTACCCCGGGCAGGGTTCAGGTCAGCCCCAGCATTTT
>TRBJ2-3|.|TRBV9|.
CASSVGGIKDTQYF
TGTGCCAGCAGCGTAGGAGGGATCAAAGATACGCAGTATTTT
>TRBJ1-1|.|TRBV25-1|.
CASRAFTGNTEAFF
TGTGCCAGCAGGGCTTTTACAGGGAACACTGAAGCTTTCTTT
>TRBJ2-7|.|TRBV6-5|TRBD1
CASTQTGTYEQYF
TGTGCCAGCACCCAGACAGGGACCTACGAGCAGTACTTC
>TRBJ2-2|few|TRBV6-4|.
CASSGTTNTGELFF
TGTGCCAGCAGTGGGACTACGAACACCGGGGAGCTGTTTTTT
>TRBJ2-7|once|TRBV6-6|TRBD1
CASSSPRDRVSYEQYF
TGTGCCAGCAGCTCCCCCCGGGACAGGGTATCTTACGAGCAGTACTTC
>TRBJ2-4|.|TRBV15|.
CATSRDDRGRRDF
TGTGCCACCAGCAGAGATGATAGGGGACGGAGGGACTTC
>TRBJ2-5|once|TRBV7-8|.
CASSLFRFQETQYF
TGTGCCAGCAGCTTATTCCGGTTCCAAGAGACCCAGTACTTC
>TRBJ1-2|once|TRBV6-1|TRBD1
CASSDTRTGIYGYTF
TGTGCCAGCAGCGATACCCGGACAGGAATCTATGGCTACACCTTC
>TRBJ2-5|.|TRBV29-1|.
CSVEWSGKQETQYF
TGCAGCGTTGAATGGTCAGGGAAACAAGAGACCCAGTACTTC
>TRBJ2-1|.|TRBV29-1|.
CSVVLWAVYNEQFF
TGCAGCGTTGTGTTATGGGCAGTCTACAATGAGCAGTTCTTC
>TRBJ2-7|few|TRBV7-8|.
CASSLNQGPSYEQYF
TGTGCCAGCAGCTTAAACCAGGGGCCCTCCTACGAGCAGTACTTC
>TRBJ2-6|.|TRBV6-4|.
CASSPDRSGANVLTF
TGTGCCAGCAGTCCAGACAGGTCCGGGGCCAACGTCCTGACTTTC
>TRBJ1-6|.|TRBV28|.
CASSSGDYSPLHF
TGTGCCAGCAGTTCGGGGGATTACTCACCCCTCCACTTT
>TRBJ2-3|.|TRBV5-1|TRBD2
CASSLAVSGGSDTQYF
TGCGCCAGCAGCTTGGCCGTTAGCGGGGGGTCAGATACGCAGTATTTT
>TRBJ2-7|.|TRBV18|.
CASSPNFSAYEQYF
TGTGCCAGCTCACCCAATTTTAGCGCCTACGAGCAGTACTTC
>TRBJ2-1|.|TRBV11-3|.
CASSLRNGGPEEQFF
TGTGCCAGCAGCTTACGGAACGGGGGGCCTGAGGAGCAGTTCTTC
>TRBJ2-1|.|TRBV6-4|TRBD2
CASSDSGGNEQFF
TGTGCCAGCAGTGACTCGGGGGGGAATGAGCAGTTCTTC
>TRBJ2-7|.|TRBV29-1|TRBD1
CSVPGQGNYEQYF
TGCAGCGTTCCCGGACAGGGCAACTACGAGCAGTACTTC
>TRBJ1-4|.|TRBV27|TRBD1
CASSSGTGREKLFF
TGTGCCAGCAGTTCCGGGACAGGGAGGGAAAAACTGTTTTTT
>TRBJ2-3|.|TRBV18|.
CASSLRNGEADTQYF
TGTGCCAGCTCACTTCGAAATGGGGAGGCAGATACGCAGTATTTT
>TRBJ1-2|few|TRBV6-1|.
CASRESGHLNYGYTF
TGTGCCAGCAGGGAATCGGGACACCTGAACTATGGCTACACCTTC
>TRBJ1-1|.|TRBV5-4|TRBD1
CASSTRDRGPPEAFF
TGTGCCAGCAGCACCCGGGACAGGGGCCCCCCTGAAGCTTTCTTT
>TRBJ1-1|.|TRBV7-6|.
CASSPPGNTEAFF
TGTGCCAGCAGCCCCCCAGGGAACACTGAAGCTTTCTTT
>TRBJ1-1|medium-sized|TRBV11-1|.
CASTVGGRPAFF
TGTGCCAGCACCGTAGGCGGCCGACCGGCTTTCTTT
>TRBJ1-1|.|TRBV19|TRBD1
CASRRDRDTEAFF
TGTGCCAGTAGGAGGGACAGGGACACTGAAGCTTTCTTT
>TRBJ2-4|.|TRBV7-9|.
CASSLAGLRYNQNIQYF
TGTGCCAGCAGCTTAGCGGGGCTGAGGTACAACCAAAACATTCAGTACTTC
>TRBJ1-2|.|TRBV28|.
CASRAEGQKNYGYTF
TGTGCCAGCAGGGCCGAGGGACAAAAGAACTATGGCTACACCTTC
>TRBJ1-3|once|TRBV14|.
CASSQGRGNTIYF
TGTGCCAGCAGCCAAGGTAGAGGAAACACCATATATTTT
>TRBJ2-7|.|TRBV5-5|.
CASSLEYSYEQYF
TGTGCCAGCAGCTTGGAGTATTCCTACGAGCAGTACTTC
>TRBJ1-4|.|TRBV2|TRBD1
CASRAGTGEKLFF
TGTGCCAGCAGAGCCGGGACAGGTGAAAAACTGTTTTTT
>TRBJ1-2|few|TRBV19|.
CASSPTTASYGYTF
TGTGCCAGTAGTCCAACGACAGCTTCGTATGGCTACACCTTC
>TRBJ2-3|.|TRBV5-1|.
CASSATYSSTDTQYF
TGCGCCAGCAGCGCAACTTACTCTAGCACAGATACGCAGTATTTT
>TRBJ1-1|.|TRBV7-2|.
CASSFGAETEAFF
TGTGCCAGCAGCTTTGGAGCGGAGACTGAAGCTTTCTTT
>TRBJ1-4|few|TRBV19|TRBD1
CASSGDRDEKLFF
TGTGCCAGTAGTGGGGACAGGGATGAAAAACTGTTTTTT
>TRBJ2-1|.|TRBV7-8|TRBD2
CASSLARSGGYNEQFF
TGTGCCAGCAGCTTAGCGAGAAGCGGGGGGTACAATGAGCAGTTCTTC
>TRBJ2-2|.|TRBV9|.
CASSVDRRVNTGELFF
TGTGCCAGCAGCGTAGACCGGAGGGTGAACACCGGGGAGCTGTTTTTT